Listed here are 21 T cell receptor beta chains from one sample, sequenced in a study of blood T cell repertoires in COVID-19. The protocol was immunoSEQ multiplex PCR, while the TCRdb copy is restricted to in-frame clones and leaves out a portion. The repertoire holds 60,000 to 80,000 clones, around 82% seen once, with about 10% in the top ten. Sequenced: peripheral blood. The receptor set was obtained from a man aged 50-60 years with active COVID-19.

This chain links TRBV6-2 or TRBV6-3 with TRBJ1-5, with 10 positions matching TRBD1. Germline V gives CDR1 MNHEY, CDR2 SVGEGT. V shed 0 bases and J 0 bases; nucleotides not matched to a gene: 5. The CDR3 is made up of 18 amino acids. In DNA form, the CDR3 reads TGTGCCAGCAGTTACTCGGGACAGGGGATACATAGCAATCAGCCCCAGCATTTT. Protein product: CASSYSGQGIHSNQPQHF.

This clone has only a few counts. Its ends do not fully match the called genes, so a read error is possible. V usage is TRBV7-9 and J usage is TRBJ1-2, with no clear D. Per germline, CDR1 SEHNR and CDR2 FQNEAQ (reference sequence). The CDR3 covers 11 residues. CDR3 region: CASSPNDGYTF. DNA of the CDR3: TGTGCCAGCAGCCCTAACGATGGCTACACCTTC.

The count of this clone is one. CDR3 coding DNA: TGTGCCAGCAGGGACCTAGCGGGAGGGCCGAATGAGCAGTTCTTC. It codes for CASRDLAGGPNEQFF. The V call is TRBV2, the J call TRBJ2-1; 12 nucleotides agree with TRBD2. CDR3 length: 15 residues. Germline V lookup: CDR1 SNHLY, CDR2 FYNNEI. With V trimmed by 6 bases and J by 7 bases, 7 bases remained unmatched.

The CDR3 coding sequence is TGTGCCAGCAGTGCCGGGACAGGGTTTGAGACCCAGTACTTC. Translation: CASSAGTGFETQYF. V is TRBV25-1 and J is TRBJ2-5; 9 bases are a match to TRBD1. Per germline, CDR1 MGHDK and CDR2 SYGVNS. This CDR3 has 14 amino acids. V shed 4 bases, J shed 5 bases, and the junction held 5 bases outside the gene matches.

The chain employs TRBV9 and TRBJ1-4, with D perhaps TRBD1 (6 bases). CDR1 SGDLS and CDR2 YYNGEE come from the germline V gene. V was shortened by 7 bases and J by 5 bases, with 18 bases between the two germline ends. The length of the CDR3 is 15 residues. The DNA of the CDR3 is TGTGCCAGCTCCAGAACCGGGACAATCAATGAAAAACTGTTTTTT. It translates to CASSRTGTINEKLFF.

This sequence joins TRBV6-5 and TRBJ1-1; 9 bases are shared with TRBD1. The CDR3 spans 15 residues. The junction had 5 bases not matched to a gene; V was cut back by 6 bases and J by 0 bases. Germline CDR1 MNHEY, CDR2 SVGAGI. This chain's CDR3 is CASRPYRGLNTEAFF. The CDR3 bases are TGTGCCAGCAGGCCTTACAGGGGGCTGAACACTGAAGCTTTCTTT.

This clone has a single count. The chain joins TRBV30 to TRBJ2-2; a possible D gene is TRBD2 (6 bases). Germline V lookup: CDR1 GTSNPN, CDR2 SVGIG (reference sequence). The CDR3 is made up of 13 amino acids. Trimming pared 5 bases from V and 2 bases from J, leaving 9 bases between. The CDR3: CAWGTPNTGELFF. The CDR3 coding sequence is TGTGCCTGGGGGACTCCCAACACCGGGGAGCTGTTTTTT.

This chain uses TRBV5-1 with TRBJ2-5; TRBD2 matches 11 bases. J lost 4 bases, V lost 0 bases, and 8 bases had no gene match. CDR3 size: 17 residues. Germline V gene sequence: CDR1 SGHRS, CDR2 YFSETQ. The CDR3 coding sequence is TGCGCCAGCAGCTTGGCCGGGACTAGCGGTGGTGCAGAGACCCAGTACTTC. Its protein product is CASSLAGTSGGAETQYF.

The chain uses TRBV5-4 and TRBJ2-7, with 10 bases identical to TRBD2. Germline trimming cut 7 bases from V and 3 bases from J; bases unmatched to any gene: 4. This CDR3 contains 13 residues. Looked up from germline, CDR1 is SGHNT and CDR2 is YYREEE (reference sequence). CDR3 DNA sequence: TGTGCCAGCGGGAGGACTAGCGGCTACGAGCAGTACTTC. This encodes CASGRTSGYEQYF. Complete variable domain (other parts from reference TRBV5-4 and TRBJ2-7): ETGVTQSPTHLIKTRGQQVTLRCSSQSGHNTVSWYQQALGQGPQFIFQYYREEENGRGNFPPRFSGLQFPNYSSELNVNALELDDSALYLCASGRTSGYEQYFGPGTRLTVT.

This clone has only one observation. V and J are TRBV5-4 and TRBJ2-5; a weak D match, TRBD2 (6 bases). CDR1 SGHNT and CDR2 YYREEE come from the germline V gene (reference sequence). The CDR3 has 13 residues. V lost 6 bases, J lost 2 bases, and 11 bases lay in between. For the CDR3, the DNA is TGTGCCAGCACCCCCCGGGGGCAAGAGACCCAGTACTTC. As protein: CASTPRGQETQYF.

The J gene is TRBJ2-7, the V gene TRBV13; 7 bases line up with TRBD1. Germline V CDR1 and CDR2: PRHDT, FYEKMQ (reference sequence). The V gene end was trimmed by 6 bases and the J gene end by 3 bases; junction bases not matched to a gene: 2. The CDR3 covers 12 residues. The DNA of the CDR3 is TGTGCCAGCAGGGGGACAGACTACGAGCAGTACTTC. This codes for CASRGTDYEQYF.

With regard to this clone: An end of the junction does not agree with germline; a read error may underlie this. The chain employs TRBV2 and TRBJ2-2; the D gene is possibly TRBD2 (5 bases). Germline V gene sequence: CDR1 SNHLY, CDR2 FYNNEI. The CDR3 spans 12 residues. CDR3 protein: CARRFCGRGAVF. The CDR3 bases are TGTGCCAGGCGATTTTGTGGCCGGGGAGCTGTTTTT.

This clone was recorded a few times. DNA of the CDR3: TGCGCCAGCAGCTTGGAGGTAGCGGGAGTTAGCGAGCAGTACTTC. Amino acids: CASSLEVAGVSEQYF. The rearrangement uses TRBV5-1 and TRBJ2-7, with TRBD2 identical over 9 bases. The CDR3 extends over 15 amino acids. V lost 0 bases and J lost 6; bases outside the gene matches: 7. Germline V gene data show CDR1 as SGHRS and CDR2 as YFSETQ.

The chain employs TRBV5-5 and TRBJ2-2; D is undetermined. V shed 2 bases and J shed 0 bases, with 11 bases lying between them. CDR3 length: 16 residues. CDR1 is SGHKS, CDR2 YYEKEE, per germline (reference sequence). This chain's CDR3 is CASSLGWAANTGELFF. The DNA for the CDR3 is TGTGCCAGCAGCTTAGGTTGGGCAGCGAACACCGGGGAGCTGTTTTTT. The variable domain in full, with the rest retrieved from reference TRBV5-5 and TRBJ2-2, is DAGVTQSPTHLIKTRGQQVTLRCSPISGHKSVSWYQQVLGQGPQFIFQYYEKEERGRGNFPDRFSARQFPNYSSELNVNALLLGDSALYLCASSLGWAANTGELFFGEGSRLTVL.

The chain employs TRBV11-1 and TRBJ1-1; D gene ambiguous. The CDR3 extends over 13 amino acids. Trimming pared 2 bases from V and 1 base from J, leaving 5 bases between. Germline CDR1 and CDR2: SGHAT and FQDESV (reference sequence). Here the CDR3 DNA reads TGTGCCAGCAGCTTATCTAGGAACACTGAAGCTTTCTTT. This sequence encodes CASSLSRNTEAFF.

The CDR3 spells CASRDRPNTEAFF. The CDR3 nucleotides read TGTGCCAGTCGAGACAGACCGAACACTGAAGCTTTCTTT. The V gene is TRBV19, the J gene TRBJ1-1; TRBD1 might be the D (5 bases). Germline lookup yields CDR1 LNHDA and CDR2 SQIVND (reference sequence). This CDR3 has 13 amino acids. The V end was cut by 8 bases, the J end by 1 base, with 11 bases between.

The chain couples TRBV30 to TRBJ1-4; tentative D call: TRBD1 (5 bases). The CDR3 spans 15 residues. Per germline, CDR1 GTSNPN and CDR2 SVGIG (reference sequence). With 5 bases removed from V and 5 bases from J, the gap between germline ends came to 18 bases. The DNA of the CDR3 is TGTGCCTGGTCCAATCAGGGATGGCGCAATGAAAAACTGTTTTTT. Translation gives CAWSNQGWRNEKLFF.

This clone was recorded only once. The J gene is TRBJ2-1, the V gene TRBV9, with TRBD2 as a possible D gene (5 bases). CDR1 is SGDLS, CDR2 YYNGEE, per germline. V was cut by 4 bases and J by 5 bases, with 22 bases left in between. The CDR3 totals 17 residues. The CDR3 sequence: CASSYQATRNGNNEQFF. CDR3 bases: TGTGCCAGCAGCTATCAGGCCACTAGGAATGGGAACAATGAGCAGTTCTTC.

This clone has just one count. The chain has TRBV5-1 and TRBJ2-3, with 8 bases matching TRBD1. Germline values: CDR1 SGHRS, CDR2 YFSETQ. The V and J ends lost 3 bases and 1 base, in that order; junction bases with no gene match: 1. The CDR3 is made up of 14 amino acids. This CDR3 reads CASSWGQGTDTQYF. For the CDR3, the DNA is TGCGCCAGCAGCTGGGGACAGGGCACAGATACGCAGTATTTT.

The V call is TRBV6-5, the J call TRBJ2-2; D gene uncertain. V lost 0 bases and J lost 7, with 12 bases in between. Germline V lookup: CDR1 MNHEY, CDR2 SVGAGI. This CDR3 comprises 15 residues. In DNA, the CDR3 is TGTGCCAGCAGTTACTCGAGGCTATTTATCGGGGAGCTGTTTTTT. Translating it yields CASSYSRLFIGELFF.

The chain uses TRBV19 and TRBJ2-3; TRBD2 agrees at 11 bases. Germline V gene data show CDR1 as LNHDA and CDR2 as SQIVND (reference sequence). V trimming: 4 bases; J trimming: 4 bases; junction bases outside the gene matches: 7. This CDR3 comprises 16 residues. The CDR3 DNA follows: TGTGCCAGTAGTACGATTAGCGGGGGGGGCGCAGATACGCAGTATTTT. It is translated as CASSTISGGGADTQYF.